The 11 T cell receptor beta chains given below trace back to one sample, sequenced in a study of shared clonotypes between healthy human individuals. TCRdb keeps only in-frame clones here, not all; method: immunoSEQ multiplex PCR. The sample has millions of clones, approximately 94% seen once; the top ten hold 0.85% to 1.2%. Naivety among CD8 cells was defined by CD45RO negativity and positive CCR7 selection, thereby excluding terminally differentiated effector memory CD45RA+ cells. The sample was naive CD8+ T cells sorted from blood. Source of these receptors: a man between 18 and 35 years old in good health.

This clone appeared a single time. The DNA of the CDR3 is TGTGCCATCAGTGACAGCGGGGGAGGCTACGAGCAGTACTTC. It encodes CAISDSGGGYEQYF. This chain links TRBV10-3 with TRBJ2-7; 8 positions agree with TRBD2. The CDR3 covers 14 residues. The germline V gene has CDR1 ENHRY and CDR2 SYGVKD. V gave up 3 bases and J gave up 3 bases; unmatched junction bases: 4.

The J gene is TRBJ1-2, the V gene TRBV10-2; tentatively, D is TRBD1 (5 bases). CDR3 length: 12 amino acids. Germline values: CDR1 WSHSY, CDR2 SAAADI. Trimming pared 10 bases from V and 8 bases from J, leaving 17 bases between. The CDR3 DNA sequence: TGCGCCACGCAGTCGGGGCAGGGAGGCTACACCTTC. It codes for CATQSGQGGYTF.

This chain connects TRBV7-8 to TRBJ2-7; D is uncertain. Trimming removed 1 base from V and 0 bases from J, with 10 bases in between. In germline, CDR1 is SGHVS, CDR2 FQNEAQ. This CDR3 comprises 15 residues. The CDR3 sequence is CASSLGPASSYEQYF. The CDR3 DNA follows: TGTGCCAGCAGCTTAGGTCCGGCCTCCTCCTACGAGCAGTACTTC. Filled out from reference TRBV7-8 and TRBJ2-7, the complete variable domain reads GAGVSQSPRYKVAKRGQDVALRCDPISGHVSLFWYQQALGQGPEFLTYFQNEAQLDKSGLPSDRFFAERPEGSVSTLKIQRTQQEDSAVYLCASSLGPASSYEQYFGPGTRLTVT.

The chain joins TRBV7-9 to TRBJ2-5; 14 positions match TRBD2. Trimming took 5 bases from V and 5 from J; bases not matched to a gene: 4. CDR1 SEHNR and CDR2 FQNEAQ come from the germline V gene (reference sequence). This CDR3 region has 15 residues. The CDR3 DNA reads TGTGCCAGCAGCCGGACTAGCGGGGGGCTCGAGACCCAGTACTTC. It translates to CASSRTSGGLETQYF.

With regard to this clone: At the DNA level, this CDR3 is encoded by other sequences in the same sample as well. The chain has TRBV6-5 and TRBJ2-7, with 11 bases aligning to TRBD1. CDR3 length equals 15 residues. Germline CDR1 and CDR2: MNHEY and SVGAGI. V trimming: 6 bases; J trimming: 1 base; junction bases outside the gene matches: 5. This chain's CDR3 is CASSPGQGASYEQYF. The CDR3 DNA reads as TGTGCCAGCAGCCCCGGACAGGGGGCATCCTACGAGCAGTACTTC.

V gene TRBV28 combines with J gene TRBJ1-5; perhaps TRBD1 as D (5 bases). Trimming stripped 2 bases from V and 4 bases from J, with 12 bases between. Germline CDR1 is MDHEN and CDR2 is SYDVKM. CDR3 length: 15 amino acids. In DNA form, the CDR3 reads TGTGCCAGCAGTTTAGAGACAGCTCTTAATCAGCCCCAGCATTTT. This encodes CASSLETALNQPQHF.

The V call is TRBV7-8, the J call TRBJ1-1; 7 bases are shared with TRBD1. CDR3 length equals 14 residues. In germline, CDR1 is SGHVS, CDR2 FQNEAQ. Unmatched junction bases numbered 4, after V lost 5 bases and J lost 1 base. The DNA for the CDR3 is TGTGCCAGCAGCGGCAGGGGGTGGAACACTGAAGCTTTCTTT. The encoded protein is CASSGRGWNTEAFF.

The gene calls are TRBV9 and TRBJ2-1; D possibly uses TRBD1 or TRBD2 (5 bases each). The CDR3 extends over 15 amino acids. Germline V gives CDR1 SGDLS, CDR2 YYNGEE. V lost 2 bases to trimming and J lost 1 base, with 10 bases between them. In nucleotides, the CDR3 is TGTGCCAGCAGCGTCTGGGGGACGTCCTACAATGAGCAGTTCTTC. This translates into CASSVWGTSYNEQFF.

J is TRBJ2-7 and V is TRBV5-6; 7 bases are shared with TRBD1. Losses at the gene ends were 4 bases for V and 3 bases for J; bases not matched to a gene: 7. The CDR3 covers 14 residues. From germline, CDR1 is SGHDT and CDR2 YYEEEE. The CDR3 region has the DNA TGTGCCAGCAGCCCCCTGGGACAGAACTACGAGCAGTACTTC. Translating gives CASSPLGQNYEQYF. The full variable domain, in which reference TRBV5-6 and TRBJ2-7 provide the parts outside the CDR3, is DAGVTQSPTHLIKTRGQQVTLRCSPKSGHDTVSWYQQALGQGPQFIFQYYEEEERQRGNFPDRFSGHQFPNYSSELNVNALLLGDSALYLCASSPLGQNYEQYFGPGTRLTVT.

The rearrangement joins TRBV19 to TRBJ2-7; D call uncertain. There are 11 residues in the CDR3. V shed 8 bases and J shed 4 bases, with 9 bases lying between them. Germline values: CDR1 LNHDA, CDR2 SQIVND (reference sequence). CDR3 in amino acids: CASRDGYEQYF. CDR3 nucleotide sequence: TGTGCCAGTCGTGACGGATACGAGCAGTACTTC.

Comments on this clone: Other nucleotide sequences in the sample specify the same CDR3. The rearrangement joins TRBV5-6 to TRBJ2-7; possible D gene TRBD1, 6 bases. Deletions cut 2 bases from V and 3 bases from J, with 6 bases between. Germline V gene sequence: CDR1 SGHDT, CDR2 YYEEEE. The CDR3 covers 12 residues. The CDR3 sequence is CASSLGGYEQYF. CDR3 nucleotides: TGTGCCAGCAGCTTAGGGGGCTACGAGCAGTACTTC.